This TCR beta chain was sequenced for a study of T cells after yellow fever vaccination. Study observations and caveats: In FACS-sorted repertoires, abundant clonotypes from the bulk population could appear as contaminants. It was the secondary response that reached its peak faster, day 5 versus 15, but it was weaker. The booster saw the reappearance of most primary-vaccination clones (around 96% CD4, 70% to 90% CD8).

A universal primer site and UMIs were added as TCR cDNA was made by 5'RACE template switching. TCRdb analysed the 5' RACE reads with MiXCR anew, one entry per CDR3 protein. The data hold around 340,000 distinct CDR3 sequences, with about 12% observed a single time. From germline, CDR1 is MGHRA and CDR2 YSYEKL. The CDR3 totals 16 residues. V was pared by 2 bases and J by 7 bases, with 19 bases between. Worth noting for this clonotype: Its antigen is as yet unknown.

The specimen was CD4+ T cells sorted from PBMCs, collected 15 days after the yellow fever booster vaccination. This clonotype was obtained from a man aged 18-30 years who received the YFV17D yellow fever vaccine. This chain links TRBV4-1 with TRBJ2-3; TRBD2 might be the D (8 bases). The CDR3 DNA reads TGCGCCAGCAGCCAACCCTTAGCGGGACAGCATTATACGCAGTATTTT. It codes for CASSQPLAGQHYTQYF.